These T cell receptor beta chains were read from a single sample in a study of identical twins. A single record per CDR3 protein comes from TCRdb applying MiXCR to the 5' RACE reads. The sample includes around 300,000 distinct CDR3 sequences, approximately 8% of them seen just once. The same data also contributed to another study, on yellow fever vaccine responses in identical twins.

The material sequenced was memory (CD45RO+) T cells sorted from blood. The origin of the receptors is a woman aged 18-30 years in good health. Both conserved end residues are part of each CDR3. D genes are given only for firm matches. Clone size is not always given. Where it is, it says once, few, many or a class for expanded clones.

TRBD2 TRBJ2-2 . TRBV6-4 TGTGCCAGCAGCCAGACTAGCGGGGCGGCCGGGGAGCTGTTTTTT CASSQTSGAAGELFF
TRBD1 TRBJ1-2 . TRBV6-2/TRBV6-3 TGTGCCAGCAGTAAACGGACAGGGCATGGCTACACCTTC CASSKRTGHGYTF
. TRBJ2-5 few TRBV20-1 TGCAGTGCTAGAGACAGGGGTGGGGAGACCCAGTACTTC CSARDRGGETQYF
. TRBJ1-2 many TRBV12-3/TRBV12-4 TGTGCCAGCAGTCTACAAATTGGGGATGGCTACACCTTC CASSLQIGDGYTF
. TRBJ2-1 few TRBV6-1 TGTGCCAGCAGTGAAACGGCACTAACCTACAATGAGCAGTTCTTC CASSETALTYNEQFF
. TRBJ1-2 few TRBV9 TGTGCCAGCAGCCCCCAACAGGGTGCGGACTATGGCTACACCTTC CASSPQQGADYGYTF
TRBD2 TRBJ2-5 . TRBV2 TGTGCCAGCAGGGTAGCGGGAGGTATAAGAGAGACCCAGTACTTC CASRVAGGIRETQYF
. TRBJ1-1 many TRBV3-1 TGTGCCAGCAGCCAATATAACACTGAAGCTTTCTTT CASSQYNTEAFF
. TRBJ1-2 many TRBV12-3/TRBV12-4 TGTGCCAGCAGTTTTCAGCAGGGGAATGGCTACACCTTC CASSFQQGNGYTF
TRBD2 TRBJ2-1 . TRBV29-1 TGCAGCGTTGAGTTAGCGGGGGTCCCCAATGAGCAGTTCTTC CSVELAGVPNEQFF
. TRBJ2-3 . TRBV9 TGTGCCAGCAGCCCCATGTTGGGAGTTACCACAGATACGCAGTATTTT CASSPMLGVTTDTQYF
. TRBJ2-1 many TRBV3-1 TGTGCCAGCAGCCGATCCGCCAGCGGTCCCTACAATGAGCAGTTCTTC CASSRSASGPYNEQFF
. TRBJ1-1 few TRBV10-1 TGCGCCAGCTCGAACGCAGGGAAGAACACTGAAGCTTTCTTT CASSNAGKNTEAFF
. TRBJ1-4 few TRBV14 TGTGCCAGCAGCCCCTCAGCAGGGAGTAGAAAACTGTTTTTT CASSPSAGSRKLFF
. TRBJ2-7 . TRBV25-1 TGTGCCAGAAAAACTGGCCGGGATCCCCCTGACGAGCAGTACTTC CARKTGRDPPDEQYF
. TRBJ2-5 . TRBV12-5 TGTGCTAGTGGCAACCGGGGGGCGGAGACCCAGTACTTC CASGNRGAETQYF
. TRBJ2-2 . TRBV29-1 TGCAGCGTTGATGGGGGCCAGCCGAACACCGGGGAGCTGTTTTTT CSVDGGQPNTGELFF
. TRBJ1-5 many TRBV7-8 TGTGCCAGCAGCTCGAGGTTAGATCAGCCCCAGCATTTT CASSSRLDQPQHF
TRBD1 TRBJ2-7 once TRBV3-1 TGTGCCAGCAGCACAGAACCGGGACAGGGGACCTACGAGCAGTACTTC CASSTEPGQGTYEQYF
. TRBJ1-5 . TRBV27 TGTGCCAGCAGTTTTGACCCTTATAGCAATCAGCCCCAGCATTTT CASSFDPYSNQPQHF
. TRBJ1-2 . TRBV6-5 TGTGCCAGCAGTTACTCCCCATATTCCACTAACTATGGCTACACCTTC CASSYSPYSTNYGYTF
. TRBJ2-3 . TRBV6-5 TGTGCCAGCAGTTACACAGATTCGGGCACAGATACGCAGTATTTT CASSYTDSGTDTQYF
TRBD2 TRBJ2-1 . TRBV7-6 TGTGCCAGCAGCTTGGCGGGAGCGGGTAGGGATGAGCAGTTCTTC CASSLAGAGRDEQFF
TRBD2 TRBJ2-2 . TRBV10-3 TGTGCCATCAGACCGGGACTAGCGGGTCCCGGCGGGACCGGGGAGCTGTTTTTT CAIRPGLAGPGGTGELFF
. TRBJ1-3 many TRBV4-2 TGTGCCAGCAGCCCAGGCAGGGCAGAGGGAAACACCATATATTTT CASSPGRAEGNTIYF
TRBD1 TRBJ1-5 . TRBV27 TGTGCCAGCAGTCCCGGGACAGGGGGCAGCAAGCCCCAGCATTTT CASSPGTGGSKPQHF
TRBD1 TRBJ1-2 few TRBV28 TGTGCCAGCAGTTCCGGACAGGGAAGGGGTGGCTACACCTTC CASSSGQGRGGYTF
TRBD2 TRBJ2-1 . TRBV12-3/TRBV12-4 TGTGCCAGCAGTTTGGGAGGGCAAGGGAATAAGCAGTTCTTC CASSLGGQGNKQFF
. TRBJ2-5 few TRBV5-5 TGTGCCAGCAGCTTGGGTAGTTGGGAGACCCAGTACTTC CASSLGSWETQYF
. TRBJ2-5 many TRBV7-9 TGTGCCAGCAGCTTAGAGTCGACCCAGTACTTC CASSLESTQYF
. TRBJ2-4 few TRBV27 TGTGCCAGCAGTTGGGTTAGCGCGGCCAAAAACATTCAGTACTTC CASSWVSAAKNIQYF
TRBD1 TRBJ2-1 few TRBV6-4 TGTGCCAGCAGTGATCAGGGGGATATCGATGAGCAGTTCTTC CASSDQGDIDEQFF
. TRBJ2-1 . TRBV7-6 TGTGCCAGCAAGCTCAACGGGAACAATGAGCAGTTCTTC CASKLNGNNEQFF
. TRBJ1-2 many TRBV20-1 TGCAGTGTGGTCGGTCAGGGGAACTATGGCTACACCTTC CSVVGQGNYGYTF
. TRBJ2-1 many TRBV2 TGTGCCAGTGAAAGAAGGGCCGGGGTAGGGCAGTTCTTC CASERRAGVGQFF
. TRBJ1-2 few TRBV28 TGTGCCAGCAGTTTACGACATAGTCGTGGCTACACCTTC CASSLRHSRGYTF
. TRBJ2-7 many TRBV5-1 TGCGCCAGCAGCGCCACAGACTACGAGCAGTACTTC CASSATDYEQYF
TRBD2 TRBJ2-3 . TRBV6-2/TRBV6-3 TGTGCCAGCAGGCCCGGGACTAGCGGGATTTGGGGACCTAGCACAGATACGCAGTATTTT CASRPGTSGIWGPSTDTQYF
. TRBJ2-1 . TRBV18 TGTGCCAGCTCACCTTGGGGCATCTCCTACAATGAGCAGTTCTTC CASSPWGISYNEQFF
. TRBJ2-1 few TRBV2 TGTGCCAGCAGTGAAGCCAGCGGGTACTACAATGAGCAGTTCTTC CASSEASGYYNEQFF
TRBD2 TRBJ2-7 many TRBV12-3/TRBV12-4 TGTGCCAGCAGTTTGAAGCTAGCGGGATCAGGCTACGAGCAGTACTTC CASSLKLAGSGYEQYF
. TRBJ1-1 . TRBV5-5 TGTGCCAGCAGCTTGTTGGGACAGAACACTGAAGCTTTCTTT CASSLLGQNTEAFF
TRBD1 TRBJ2-3 . TRBV5-1 TGCGCCAGCAGGGGCGGGACAGGGGCCACAGATACGCAGTATTTT CASRGGTGATDTQYF
. TRBJ2-3 . TRBV6-2/TRBV6-3 TGTGCCAGCAGCCTTGCTAGCTCCTCGGATACGCAGTATTTT CASSLASSSDTQYF
. TRBJ2-1 many TRBV6-5 TGTGCCAGCAGTTATTACAGCGGAAATGAGCAGTTCTTC CASSYYSGNEQFF
TRBD1 TRBJ1-6 few TRBV4-1 TGCGCCAGCAGCCCACTGACAGGGGCGACTTCACCCCTCCACTTT CASSPLTGATSPLHF
TRBD1 TRBJ1-2 many TRBV15 TGTGCCACCAGCAGGACAGGGGCAGAGGGCTACACCTTC CATSRTGAEGYTF
TRBD2 TRBJ2-3 . TRBV2 TGTGCCAGCAAACGACTAGCGGGGGATTCAGATACGCAGTATTTT CASKRLAGDSDTQYF
. TRBJ1-3 . TRBV20-1 TGCAGTGCTAGAGATGACGTGGTTAACTCTGGAAACACCATATATTTT CSARDDVVNSGNTIYF
TRBD2 TRBJ2-2 . TRBV13 TGTGCCAGCAGCATGGGACTAGTTTTCGCCGGGGAGCTGTTTTTT CASSMGLVFAGELFF
TRBD1 TRBJ1-6 few TRBV4-1 TGCGCCAGCAGCCAAGTTCATGCACAGGGGGCCCTCCTCAATTCACCCCTCCACTTT CASSQVHAQGALLNSPLHF
. TRBJ2-3 few TRBV28 TGTGCCAGCAGCCTAACATGGGATACGCAGTATTTT CASSLTWDTQYF
TRBD2 TRBJ2-1 many TRBV7-8 TGTGCCAGCAGCGTATCTAGCGGGAGGATTGTCAATGAGCAGTTCTTC CASSVSSGRIVNEQFF
. TRBJ2-5 . TRBV7-7 TGTGCCAGCAGCTTAAGGGTTGGAGAGACCCAGTACTTC CASSLRVGETQYF
. TRBJ2-2 . TRBV24-1 TGTGCCACCAGTGATCTCGGACTACCACCGAACACCGGGGAGCTGTTTTTT CATSDLGLPPNTGELFF
TRBD2 TRBJ2-5 few TRBV7-9 TGTGCCAGCAGCCTCGGACTAGCGGGGGCCCCTACGCCGACCCAGTACTTC CASSLGLAGAPTPTQYF
. TRBJ2-3 many TRBV12-3/TRBV12-4 TGTGCCAGCAGGCTCAGCACTAGCACAGATACGCAGTATTTT CASRLSTSTDTQYF
TRBD2 TRBJ2-7 many TRBV5-5 TGTGCCAGCAGCCCGGGACTAGCGGGGTACTACGAGCAGTACTTC CASSPGLAGYYEQYF
. TRBJ2-5 . TRBV5-4 TGTGCCAGCAGCTTGGGACAGCCGAAACAAGAGACCCAGTACTTC CASSLGQPKQETQYF